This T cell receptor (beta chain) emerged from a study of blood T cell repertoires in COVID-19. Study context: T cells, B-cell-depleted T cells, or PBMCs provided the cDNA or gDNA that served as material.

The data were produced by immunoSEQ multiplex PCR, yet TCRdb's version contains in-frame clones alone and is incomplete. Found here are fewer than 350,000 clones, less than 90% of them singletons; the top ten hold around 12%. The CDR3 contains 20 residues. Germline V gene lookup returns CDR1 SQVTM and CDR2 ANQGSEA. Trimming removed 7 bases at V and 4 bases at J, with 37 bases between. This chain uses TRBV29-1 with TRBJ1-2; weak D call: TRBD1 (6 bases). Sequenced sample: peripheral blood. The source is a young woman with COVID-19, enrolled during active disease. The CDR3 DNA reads TGCAGCGCGGGGGGCGGGTTCTCCTCTTTTCCCTCAAAGAACGGCTATGGCTACACCTTC. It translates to CSAGGGFSSFPSKNGYGYTF.